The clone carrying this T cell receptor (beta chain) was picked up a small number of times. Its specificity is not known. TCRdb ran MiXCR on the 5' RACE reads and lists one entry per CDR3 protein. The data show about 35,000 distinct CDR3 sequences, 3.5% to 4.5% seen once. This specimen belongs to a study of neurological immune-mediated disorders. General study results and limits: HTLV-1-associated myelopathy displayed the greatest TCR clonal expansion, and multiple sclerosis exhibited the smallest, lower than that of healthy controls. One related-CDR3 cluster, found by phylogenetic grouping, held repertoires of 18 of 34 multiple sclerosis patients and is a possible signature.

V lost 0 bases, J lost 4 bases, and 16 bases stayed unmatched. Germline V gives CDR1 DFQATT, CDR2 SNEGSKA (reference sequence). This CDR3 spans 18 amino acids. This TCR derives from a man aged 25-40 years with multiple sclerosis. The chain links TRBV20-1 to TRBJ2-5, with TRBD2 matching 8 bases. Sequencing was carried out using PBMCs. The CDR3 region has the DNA TGCAGTGCTAGAGATCCCCTACCCCCCGGGGGGGCTGGAGAGACCCAGTACTTC. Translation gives CSARDPLPPGGAGETQYF.